This T cell receptor beta chain was recorded in a study of OX40 agonist ivuxolimab in advanced cancers. Across the study: Patients were dosed with the agonistic anti-OX40 (CD134) antibody ivuxolimab.

This clone occurred once. The antigen is unknown. Study-wide points: At doses 0.1 to 3.0 mg/kg, CD4+ and CD8+ clones expanded.

Profiling relied on immunoSEQ multiplex PCR, and the TCRdb table lists in-frame clones only, not all of them. The top ten hold about 4% of the sample, which has tens of thousands of clones, 88% seen once. Autoimmune disease history or systemic immunosuppression barred patients. Collection of blood occurred at baseline, at cycle 4 day 1, and at cycle 7 day 1. The V segment lost 8 bases and the J segment 4 bases; nucleotides outside the gene matches: 9. Germline CDR1 SGHRS, CDR2 YFSETQ. This CDR3 spans 15 amino acids. V gene TRBV5-1 combines with J gene TRBJ1-4; 9 bases map to TRBD1. The origin of this receptor is an adult with an advanced solid tumor such as melanoma, head and neck, liver or kidney cancer. This material consisted of CD4+ or CD8+ T cells sorted from blood, taken in a trial of the OX40 agonist ivuxolimab. DNA of the CDR3: TGCGCCAGTACGACAGGGGGGACCGATAATGAAAAACTGTTTTTT. It is translated as CASTTGGTDNEKLFF.